The 26 T cell receptor beta chains below all came from one sample that was sequenced in a study of cytomegalovirus exposure and HLA in healthy donors. 13 Jbeta primers and 60 Vbeta primers were used for the PCR. Sequencing used immunoSEQ multiplex PCR; TCRdb keeps in-frame clones, though not all of them. The repertoire holds about 160,000 clones, with over 75% as singletons. Sequenced: PBMCs. Receptors originate from a woman between 50 and 59 years old in good health and CMV-seropositive.

The chain links TRBV7-6 to TRBJ2-3, with D unclear. CDR1 is SGHVS and CDR2 is FNYEAQ in the germline V gene. The V end lost 5 bases, the J end lost 5 bases, and 11 bases lay between the germline ends. CDR3 length: 13 residues. The CDR3, as DNA: TGTGCCAGCAGCCTCTCCCGGGTAGATACGCAGTATTTT. As protein: CASSLSRVDTQYF.

The genes are TRBV4-2 and TRBJ1-2; 9 nucleotides match TRBD1. Unmatched junction bases numbered 2, after V lost 1 base and J lost 8 bases. Germline lookup yields CDR1 LGHNA and CDR2 YNFKEQ. The CDR3 sequence is 13 residues long. The DNA of the CDR3 is TGTGCCAGCAGCCAAGGACAGGGGGAAGGCTACACCTTC. It is translated as CASSQGQGEGYTF.

The V and J genes are TRBV29-1 and TRBJ2-3; no definite D call. Trimming removed 4 bases at V and 4 bases at J, with 9 bases between. Germline assignment: CDR1 SQVTM and CDR2 ANQGSEA. This CDR3 spans 12 amino acids. As DNA, the CDR3 is TGCAGCGTTGCTGCAGCGTCAGATACGCAGTATTTT. Translated: CSVAAASDTQYF.

V and J are TRBV5-1 and TRBJ1-4, with TRBD1 as a possible D gene (6 bases). This CDR3 is built from 14 residues. CDR1 is SGHRS, CDR2 YFSETQ, per germline. V was pared by 4 bases and J by 5 bases, with 12 bases between. CDR3: CASSPRTENEKLFF. The CDR3, as DNA: TGCGCCAGCAGCCCCCGGACAGAGAATGAAAAACTGTTTTTT.

The chain has TRBV15 and TRBJ2-3, with 8 bases matching TRBD2. CDR3 length: 17 residues. The trim removed 1 base at V and 6 bases at J, leaving 12 bases unmatched. CDR1 and CDR2 (germline): LNHNV, YYDKDF (reference sequence). The CDR3 loop is CATSRARSGSSGDTQYF. The CDR3 DNA reads as TGTGCCACCAGCAGAGCCCGAAGCGGGAGTAGCGGGGATACGCAGTATTTT.

This chain joins TRBV11-3 and TRBJ2-7; D may be TRBD2 (5 bases). Deletions cut 1 base from V and 3 bases from J, with 22 bases between. The CDR3 length is 18 residues. The germline gives CDR1 SGHNT, CDR2 YENEEA. The CDR3 sequence: CASSLVVPEGGRGYEQYF. CDR3 bases: TGTGCCAGCAGCTTAGTGGTCCCAGAGGGCGGTCGGGGCTACGAGCAGTACTTC.

The chain employs TRBV7-9 and TRBJ2-3, with TRBD2 identical over 7 bases. The germline V gene has CDR1 SEHNR and CDR2 FQNEAQ (reference sequence). The CDR3 is 14 residues long. Losses at the gene ends were 1 base for V and 4 bases for J; bases not matched to a gene: 2. The CDR3 is CASSLGGSADTQYF. CDR3 DNA sequence: TGTGCCAGCAGCTTAGGCGGGAGTGCAGATACGCAGTATTTT.

The gene calls are TRBV20-1 and TRBJ1-1; D unclear. Between the trimmed V and J ends, which lost 4 bases and 8 bases, there was a span of 11 bases. This CDR3 is 11 amino acids long. Germline V CDR1 and CDR2: DFQATT, SNEGSKA (reference sequence). The CDR3 region has the DNA TGCAGTGCTAAACGGGGATCCGAAGCTTTCTTT. Protein sequence: CSAKRGSEAFF.

CDR3: CSIRRVNTEAFF. DNA of the CDR3: TGCAGCATCCGACGGGTAAACACTGAAGCTTTCTTT. The genes are TRBV29-1 and TRBJ1-1; no firm D call. Trimming cost V 8 bases and J 2 bases, with 12 bases left between them. This CDR3 has 12 residues. Germline V lookup: CDR1 SQVTM, CDR2 ANQGSEA.

The chain is built from TRBV19 and TRBJ2-1; 8 bases are shared with TRBD2. The CDR3 consists of 16 residues. V was pared by 4 bases and J by 7 bases, with 12 bases of the junction left unmatched. Germline values: CDR1 LNHDA, CDR2 SQIVND (reference sequence). The CDR3 sequence is CASSKFAGGSANEQFF. The CDR3 bases are TGTGCCAGTAGTAAGTTTGCGGGGGGCTCCGCTAATGAGCAGTTCTTC.

The genes are TRBV6-5 and TRBJ2-5; TRBD2 aligns across 7 bases. The CDR3 covers 15 residues. From germline, CDR1 is MNHEY and CDR2 SVGAGI. J was trimmed by 5 bases and V by 7 bases; bases with no gene match: 13. CDR3 residues: CASMGGTWGGETQYF. CDR3 nucleotide sequence: TGTGCCAGCATGGGCGGGACCTGGGGGGGGGAGACCCAGTACTTC.

The chain uses TRBV7-6 and TRBJ2-3; possibly TRBD1 for D (5 bases). CDR1 is SGHVS, CDR2 FNYEAQ, per germline. V lost 1 base and J lost 3, with 14 bases in between. The CDR3 is made up of 16 amino acids. In DNA form, the CDR3 reads TGTGCCAGCAGCTTAGGAATAGGTGGGGCTACAGATACGCAGTATTTT. Translated: CASSLGIGGATDTQYF.

The chain recombines TRBV28 with TRBJ2-7; 7 bases match TRBD2. This CDR3 spans 14 amino acids. CDR1 and CDR2 (germline): MDHEN, SYDVKM. Losses at the gene ends were 6 bases for V and 3 bases for J; bases not matched to a gene: 8. The CDR3 nucleotides are TGTGCCAGCAGGCGGGCGGGAGTAATCTACGAGCAGTACTTC. The encoded protein is CASRRAGVIYEQYF.

The sample holds a few counts of this clone. The chain joins TRBV6-4 to TRBJ2-1; D is undetermined. The ends were cut back, 0 bases at V and 5 bases at J, with 5 bases in the middle. Germline V gene sequence: CDR1 MRHNA, CDR2 SNTAGT. This CDR3 comprises 13 residues. CDR3 coding DNA: TGTGCCAGCAGTGACTCGCTAAACAATGAGCAGTTCTTC. Protein product: CASSDSLNNEQFF.

This clone was detected only a few times. The chain employs TRBV6-5 and TRBJ2-1, with TRBD2 matching over 8 bases. J lost 3 bases, V lost 5 bases, and 3 bases had no gene match. CDR3 size: 14 residues. Per the germline V gene, CDR1 is MNHEY and CDR2 is SVGAGI. The CDR3 loop is CASSAGTSYNEQFF. CDR3 DNA: TGTGCCAGCAGTGCCGGGACTAGCTACAATGAGCAGTTCTTC.

V is TRBV7-6 and J is TRBJ2-1; 8 nucleotides match TRBD2. Looked up from germline, CDR1 is SGHVS and CDR2 is FNYEAQ. The CDR3 runs to 15 residues. Trimming at V came to 1 base and at J to 7 bases, leaving 6 bases not matched to a gene. The CDR3 reads CASSLGTSWSNEQFF. The CDR3 region has the DNA TGTGCCAGCAGCTTAGGGACTAGCTGGTCGAATGAGCAGTTCTTC. Drawing the rest from reference TRBV7-6 and TRBJ2-1, the complete variable domain is GAGVSQSPRYKVTKRGQDVALRCDPISGHVSLYWYRQALGQGPEFLTYFNYEAQQDKSGLPNDRFSAERPEGSISTLTIQRTEQRDSAMYRCASSLGTSWSNEQFFGPGTRLTVL.

The chain employs TRBV5-4 and TRBJ1-1; D not resolved. The CDR3 runs 13 residues. CDR1 is SGHNT and CDR2 is YYREEE in the germline V gene (reference sequence). Trimming left V 5 bases short and J 4 bases short, with 12 bases between. CDR3 DNA sequence: TGTGCCAGCAGTTTTTATGACATCACTGAAGCTTTCTTT. As protein: CASSFYDITEAFF.

The table lists this clone with a count of one. The chain employs TRBV6-4 and TRBJ1-1; TRBD1 agrees at 7 bases. The CDR3 extends over 16 amino acids. Germline CDR1 and CDR2: MRHNA and SNTAGT. The junction had 11 bases not matched to a gene; V was cut back by 5 bases and J by 2 bases. The CDR3 reads CASSPGGIRGNTEAFF. The CDR3 nucleotides read TGTGCCAGCAGTCCAGGGGGAATTCGGGGAAACACTGAAGCTTTCTTT.

The chain employs TRBV7-2 and TRBJ2-3, with 9 bases lining up with TRBD2. Trimming took 5 bases from V and 7 from J; bases not matched to a gene: 10. CDR1 is SGHTA and CDR2 is FQGNSA in the germline V gene. The CDR3 contains 15 residues. The CDR3 sequence is CASSLRLAGENTQYF. CDR3 in DNA: TGTGCCAGCAGCCTGCGATTAGCGGGGGAAAATACGCAGTATTTT.

This clone has only a few counts. The chain combines TRBV21-1 with TRBJ1-5. TRBV21-1 is assigned pseudogene status. The CDR3 runs to 18 residues. This CDR3 reads CASSKEAACPNSNQPQHF. The CDR3 DNA follows: TGTGCCAGCAGCAAAGAAGCGGCGTGCCCCAATAGCAATCAGCCCCAGCATTTT.

V and J are TRBV10-3 and TRBJ1-1; D is perhaps TRBD1 (5 bases). The CDR3 covers 12 residues. Looked up from germline, CDR1 is ENHRY and CDR2 is SYGVKD. Trimming left V 5 bases short and J 7 bases short, with 11 bases between. Here the CDR3 DNA reads TGTGCCATCAGTCCAGCTAGGGGTGAAGCTTTCTTT. Amino acid sequence: CAISPARGEAFF.

For this clone: The sample has other DNA sequences that encode this CDR3 too. The rearrangement links TRBV18 to TRBJ2-7; D perhaps matches TRBD1 (6 bases). V shed 3 bases and J shed 1 base, with 7 bases lying between them. The CDR3 length is 13 residues. Germline V gene data show CDR1 as KGHSH and CDR2 as LQKENI. The CDR3 reads CASSPGTSYEQYF. The CDR3 nucleotides read TGTGCCAGCTCACCGGGGACATCCTACGAGCAGTACTTC.

The chain links TRBV9 to TRBJ1-6; TRBD1 is a possible D gene (6 bases). The CDR3 covers 14 residues. Germline-derived CDR1 and CDR2 are SGDLS and YYNGEE. V shed 3 bases and J shed 7 bases, with 11 bases lying between them. The CDR3 sequence: CASSDRQANSPLHF. The CDR3 DNA reads as TGTGCCAGCAGCGACCGACAGGCAAATTCACCCCTCCACTTT.

The CDR3 nucleotides are TGCGCCAGCAGCCAAGAACTGACTAGAGAGGGCGAGACCCAGTACTTC. Translation gives CASSQELTREGETQYF. The genes are TRBV4-3 and TRBJ2-5; tentatively, D is TRBD2 (6 bases). The V gene's germline CDR1 is LGHNA and CDR2 YSLEER. The CDR3 runs 16 residues. V was cut by 0 bases and J by 5 bases, with 16 bases left in between.

This chain uses TRBV5-6 with TRBJ2-7, with TRBD1 as a possible D gene (6 bases). The CDR3 sequence is 15 residues long. The germline gives CDR1 SGHDT, CDR2 YYEEEE. Trimming cost V 3 bases and J 2 bases, with 15 bases left between them. The DNA for the CDR3 is TGTGCCAGCAGCTCTCGACAGGAGCTAACCTACGAGCAGTACTTC. Encoded protein: CASSSRQELTYEQYF.

J is TRBJ2-7 and V is TRBV7-2, with TRBD1 matching over 7 bases. V was clipped by 0 bases and J by 12 bases; unmatched bases: 5. The CDR3 covers 12 residues. Looked up from germline, CDR1 is SGHTA and CDR2 is FQGNSA. The CDR3: CASSLAGGAGYF. CDR3 nucleotides: TGTGCCAGCAGCTTAGCAGGGGGCGCGGGGTACTTC.